The 14 T cell receptor beta chains below were found in one sample sequenced in a study of HIV-infected patients and healthy controls. Alpha and beta constant-region primers primed reverse transcription of around 550 ng RNA. Each of the alpha and beta chains got its own library through chain-specific third strand synthesis with indices. TCRdb re-called the 5' RACE reads through MiXCR, storing one row per CDR3 protein. The sample includes about 7,600 distinct CDR3 sequences, 10% seen only once; the top ten take less than 25%. The repertoire came from unfractionated whole blood and reflected all unsorted peripheral T cells. The sample consisted of blood, taken before antiretroviral therapy. Receptors were obtained from an adult with HIV infection.

This clonotype was detected a few times. The chain carries TRBV4-1 and TRBJ2-2; 7 positions agree with TRBD1. The J segment lost 7 bases and the V segment lost 4 bases, leaving 12 bases of the junction unmatched. This CDR3 region has 16 residues. Germline assignment: CDR1 MGHRA and CDR2 YSYEKL. For the CDR3, the DNA is TGCGCCAGCAGCCCAGCAGGGGGAACCGCTAGCGGGGAGCTGTTTTTT. Its translation is CASSPAGGTASGELFF.

This clonotype was seen only a few times. V usage is TRBV20-1 and J usage is TRBJ2-7; 7 bases line up with TRBD2. The J segment lost 2 bases and the V segment lost 6 bases, leaving 13 bases of the junction unmatched. The CDR3 is made up of 15 amino acids. CDR1 is DFQATT and CDR2 is SNEGSKA in the germline V gene (reference sequence). CDR3 in DNA: TGCAGTGCCCGTCTCTCCACTAGCGTACCCTACGAGCAGTACTTC. Amino acids: CSARLSTSVPYEQYF.

By proportion, this clonotype is medium-sized (0.01 to 0.1%). The chain couples TRBV28 to TRBJ2-1; TRBD1 agrees at 8 bases. The germline V gene has CDR1 MDHEN and CDR2 SYDVKM. The V segment lost 6 bases and the J segment 7 bases; nucleotides outside the gene matches: 2. This CDR3 has 12 amino acids. CDR3 region: CASRNRGNEQFF. CDR3 nucleotides: TGTGCCAGCAGAAACAGGGGGAATGAGCAGTTCTTC.

This clonotype was seen a handful of times. The chain couples TRBV18 to TRBJ1-5; possible D gene TRBD1, 6 bases. This CDR3 is built from 13 residues. Trimming shortened V by 5 bases and J by 3 bases, and 8 bases separated the two germline ends. The germline V gene has CDR1 KGHSH and CDR2 LQKENI. This chain's CDR3 is CASSTGNNQPQHF. The DNA of the CDR3 is TGTGCCAGCTCAACAGGGAACAATCAGCCCCAGCATTTT.

This clonotype was counted ten times or more. The gene calls are TRBV20-1 and TRBJ1-2; 7 positions match TRBD1. Germline V gives CDR1 DFQATT, CDR2 SNEGSKA (reference sequence). This CDR3 is built from 15 residues. The V segment lost 3 bases and the J segment 3 bases; nucleotides outside the gene matches: 10. CDR3 protein: CSARTSGGLDYGYTF. The CDR3 nucleotides are TGCAGTGCTAGGACGTCAGGGGGATTAGACTATGGCTACACCTTC.

This clonotype was seen ten or more times. The rearrangement uses TRBV7-6 and TRBJ2-1, with unresolved D. This CDR3 spans 14 amino acids. Between the trimmed V and J ends, which lost 5 bases and 5 bases, there was a span of 13 bases. Per the germline V gene, CDR1 is SGHVS and CDR2 is FNYEAQ. CDR3 nucleotides: TGTGCCAGCAGCCCCTACGCGAACCACAATGAGCAGTTCTTC. This gives the protein CASSPYANHNEQFF.

This clonotype appeared many times. The genes are TRBV5-6 and TRBJ2-1; D is unclear. V lost 4 bases and J lost 2, with 10 bases in between. The CDR3 runs 14 residues. Germline loops: CDR1 SGHDT, CDR2 YYEEEE. The CDR3 spells CASSGSSTYNEQFF. The CDR3 DNA reads TGTGCCAGCAGCGGATCGTCCACCTACAATGAGCAGTTCTTC.

This clonotype was counted many times. The rearrangement joins TRBV11-2 to TRBJ2-7, with TRBD1 as a possible D gene (6 bases). Germline V gene sequence: CDR1 SGHAT, CDR2 FQNNGV. The CDR3 runs 14 residues. The ends were cut back, 0 bases at V and 2 bases at J, with 8 bases in the middle. The CDR3 is CASSLEQGTYEQYF. The CDR3 region has the DNA TGTGCCAGCAGCTTAGAACAGGGCACCTACGAGCAGTACTTC.

This clonotype was observed at least ten times. V usage is TRBV6-1 and J usage is TRBJ1-2; 8 bases map to TRBD1. V gave up 2 bases and J gave up 2 bases; unmatched junction bases: 7. There are 16 residues in the CDR3. Germline CDR1 reads MNHNS; CDR2 reads SASEGT. CDR3 region: CASSEYWTGNNYGYTF. The CDR3 nucleotides read TGTGCCAGCAGTGAATATTGGACAGGGAACAACTATGGCTACACCTTC.

The table lists this clonotype with many counts. The CDR3 spells CASSLGDGYEQYF. The CDR3 region has the DNA TGCGCCAGCAGCTTGGGGGACGGATACGAGCAGTACTTC. The rearrangement uses TRBV5-1 and TRBJ2-7, with D possibly being TRBD1 or TRBD2 (5 bases each). CDR1 and CDR2 from the germline V gene are SGHRS and YFSETQ. Trimming left V 0 bases short and J 4 bases short, with 8 bases between. The CDR3 length is 13 residues. Together with reference TRBV5-1 and TRBJ2-7, the CDR3 gives the full variable domain: KAGVTQTPRYLIKTRGQQVTLSCSPISGHRSVSWYQQTPGQGLQFLFEYFSETQRNKGNFPGRFSGRQFSNSRSEMNVSTLELGDSALYLCASSLGDGYEQYFGPGTRLTVT.

This clonotype was seen a few times. The chain joins TRBV19 to TRBJ1-2; 11 bases line up with TRBD1. Trimming at V came to 5 bases and at J to 5 bases, leaving 4 bases not matched to a gene. Germline V gene data show CDR1 as LNHDA and CDR2 as SQIVND (reference sequence). This CDR3 is built from 14 residues. Written as DNA, the CDR3 is TGTGCCAGTAGTCCGGGACAGGGGGTTTATGGCTACACCTTC. This codes for CASSPGQGVYGYTF.

This clonotype was recorded at least ten times. The rearrangement joins TRBV30 to TRBJ1-1; perhaps TRBD1 as D (6 bases). CDR1 and CDR2 from the germline V gene are GTSNPN and SVGIG (reference sequence). The V gene lost 0 bases and the J gene lost 1 base, with 9 bases spanning the gap. The CDR3 consists of 14 residues. The CDR3 spells CAWSVEGQNTEAFF. The DNA of the CDR3 is TGTGCCTGGAGTGTAGAGGGACAGAACACTGAAGCTTTCTTT.

This clonotype was recorded a few times. This rearrangement joins TRBV7-6 to TRBJ2-3; TRBD2 matches 8 bases. V shed 5 bases, J shed 1 base, and the junction held 5 bases outside the gene matches. Looked up from germline, CDR1 is SGHVS and CDR2 is FNYEAQ. The CDR3 is 15 amino acids. In nucleotides, the CDR3 is TGTGCCAGCAGCGAACTAGCGGATCGCACAGATACGCAGTATTTT. Translated, it gives CASSELADRTDTQYF. The full variable domain, completed using reference TRBV7-6 and TRBJ2-3, is GAGVSQSPRYKVTKRGQDVALRCDPISGHVSLYWYRQALGQGPEFLTYFNYEAQQDKSGLPNDRFSAERPEGSISTLTIQRTEQRDSAMYRCASSELADRTDTQYFGPGTRLTVL.

There are a few counts of this clonotype. J is TRBJ1-1 and V is TRBV20-1, with D uncertain. Germline V lookup: CDR1 DFQATT, CDR2 SNEGSKA (reference sequence). There are 13 residues in the CDR3. Trimming shortened V by 1 base and J by 5 bases, and 11 bases separated the two germline ends. The CDR3 is CSARVPPATEAFF. As DNA, the CDR3 is TGCAGTGCTAGAGTCCCCCCCGCGACTGAAGCTTTCTTT.